The 14 T cell receptor beta chains below all came from one sample that was sequenced in a study of blood T cell repertoires in COVID-19 (dated by TCRdb to the early 2020s). Libraries came from the immunoSEQ multiplex PCR assay. TCRdb's version of the immuneACCESS table is confined to in-frame rearrangements and falls short of the full clone set. An unresolved V gene accounts for under half of the shortfall where checked; the remainder is of unknown origin. Recorded for this sample are 200,000 to 300,000 clones; roughly 76% of them occurred a single time. The ten largest make up approximately 7.5% of the sample. The sample was peripheral blood. These receptors were taken from an elderly woman with COVID-19, enrolled during active disease.

The V and J genes are TRBV5-1 and TRBJ2-3; tentative D call: TRBD2 (6 bases). CDR1 and CDR2 (germline): SGHRS, YFSETQ. Trimming took 4 bases from V and 1 from J, leaving 16 bases between them. This CDR3 is 16 amino acids long. For the CDR3, the DNA is TGCGCCAGCAGCCCGCAACCCGCTAGCGGCACAGATACGCAGTATTTT. It translates to CASSPQPASGTDTQYF.

This chain connects TRBV6-6 to TRBJ2-7; 8 bases match TRBD2. The CDR3 runs 16 residues. CDR1 is MNHNY and CDR2 is SVGAGI in the germline V gene (reference sequence). Trimming removed 6 bases from V and 2 bases from J; junction bases left unmatched: 12. CDR3 in DNA: TGTGCCAGCAGCCCAGGCCAAGCGGGAGCGACCTACGAGCAGTACTTC. Translated: CASSPGQAGATYEQYF.

In this sample, this clone turned up once. The chain has TRBV6-1 and TRBJ2-1; the match to TRBD2 covers 8 bases. The CDR3 runs to 16 residues. V lost 1 base, J lost 3 bases, and 5 bases stayed unmatched. The V gene's germline CDR1 is MNHNS and CDR2 SASEGT. CDR3 residues: CASSEVRLALYNEQFF. As DNA, the CDR3 is TGTGCCAGCAGTGAAGTAAGACTAGCGCTCTACAATGAGCAGTTCTTC.

The chain carries TRBV20-1 and TRBJ1-3, with D unclear. V dropped 3 bases and J dropped 0 bases, with 12 bases sitting between them. The germline V gene has CDR1 DFQATT and CDR2 SNEGSKA (reference sequence). CDR3 length: 15 amino acids. In nucleotides, the CDR3 is TGCAGTGCTAGTCAGGCAGGCCGCTCTGGAAACACCATATATTTT. It specifies CSASQAGRSGNTIYF.

V usage is TRBV6-5 and J usage is TRBJ1-1, with 8 nucleotides matching TRBD1. Germline-derived CDR1 and CDR2 are MNHEY and SVGAGI. CDR3 length: 14 residues. V trimming: 5 bases; J trimming: 7 bases; junction bases outside the gene matches: 9. The CDR3 loop is CASSRTGTGGEAFF. The CDR3 DNA sequence: TGTGCCAGCAGTCGGACAGGGACAGGCGGTGAAGCTTTCTTT.

This clone was picked up a small number of times. This sequence joins TRBV7-2 and TRBJ2-2, with 13 bases aligning to TRBD2. V lost 5 bases, J lost 10 bases, and 10 bases stayed unmatched. Per germline, CDR1 SGHTA and CDR2 FQGNSA. This CDR3 region has 16 residues. CDR3 sequence: CASSAGLAGALEELFF. CDR3 nucleotide sequence: TGTGCCAGCAGCGCTGGACTAGCGGGGGCCCTGGAGGAGCTGTTTTTT. The full variable domain, with the rest looked up from reference TRBV7-2 and TRBJ2-2, is GAGVSQSPSNKVTEKGKDVELRCDPISGHTALYWYRQSLGQGLEFLIYFQGNSAPDKSGLPSDRFSAERTGGSVSTLTIQRTQQEDSAVYLCASSAGLAGALEELFFGEGSRLTVL.

V gene TRBV6-1 combines with J gene TRBJ1-2; TRBD1 agrees at 8 bases. V trimming: 0 bases; J trimming: 2 bases; junction bases outside the gene matches: 11. The CDR3 contains 18 residues. Germline V gene sequence: CDR1 MNHNS, CDR2 SASEGT. The CDR3, as DNA: TGTGCCAGCAGTGAAGCCCAGAGGGGACAGGCGGGAAACTATGGCTACACCTTC. This translates into CASSEAQRGQAGNYGYTF.

The CDR3 DNA sequence: TGCGCCAGCAGCTCCCTAACGGGGAAGAACACTGAAGCTTTCTTT. Translated: CASSSLTGKNTEAFF. The J gene is TRBJ1-1, the V gene TRBV5-1; D remains unclear. The CDR3 is 15 residues long. The V gene's germline CDR1 is SGHRS and CDR2 YFSETQ. Trimming stripped 3 bases from V and 1 base from J, with 13 bases between.

V and J are TRBV7-3 and TRBJ2-3, with D perhaps matching TRBD2 (6 bases). Germline V gives CDR1 SGHTA, CDR2 FQGTGA. CDR3 size: 15 residues. Trimming took 4 bases from V and 3 from J, leaving 14 bases between them. This chain's CDR3 is CASSSWGEGTDTQYF. In nucleotides, the CDR3 is TGTGCCAGCAGCTCTTGGGGGGAAGGGACAGATACGCAGTATTTT.

This clone was recorded once. The chain links TRBV18 to TRBJ1-2, with 10 bases identical to TRBD1. Germline lookup yields CDR1 KGHSH and CDR2 LQKENI. The CDR3 extends over 15 amino acids. V dropped 6 bases and J dropped 3; count of bases not matched to a gene: 7. The CDR3 region is CASSLGDRGHYGYTF. In nucleotides, the CDR3 is TGTGCCAGCTCCCTCGGGGACAGGGGTCACTATGGCTACACCTTC.

This clone was detected only a few times. The V gene is TRBV28, the J gene TRBJ2-4; D unresolved. Trimming cost V 6 bases and J 4 bases, with 7 bases left between them. The CDR3 runs 12 residues. Germline V gives CDR1 MDHEN, CDR2 SYDVKM. The CDR3 is CASSHQKNIQYF. As DNA, the CDR3 is TGTGCCAGCAGCCACCAGAAAAACATTCAGTACTTC.

The genes are TRBV5-4 and TRBJ2-1, with TRBD1 matching 7 bases. This CDR3 comprises 15 residues. In germline, CDR1 is SGHNT, CDR2 YYREEE (reference sequence). The J segment lost 2 bases and the V segment lost 0 bases, leaving 2 bases of the junction unmatched. The chain's CDR3 is CASSLEGTAYNEQFF. In DNA, the CDR3 is TGTGCCAGCAGCTTGGAGGGGACAGCCTACAATGAGCAGTTCTTC.

This clone turned up a few times. The V gene is TRBV3-1 (or the pseudogene TRBV3-2), the J gene TRBJ1-6; TRBD1 aligns across 8 bases. The CDR3 loop spans 15 amino acids. Germline assignment: CDR1 LGHDT and CDR2 YNNKEL (reference sequence). Trimming at V came to 2 bases and at J to 8 bases, leaving 5 bases not matched to a gene. The CDR3 nucleotides read TGTGCCAGCAGCCAAATGGACAGGGTCCATTCACCCCTCCACTTT. This gives the protein CASSQMDRVHSPLHF.

This sequence joins TRBV10-3 and TRBJ2-2; tentatively, D is TRBD1 (6 bases). Germline V gene data show CDR1 as ENHRY and CDR2 as SYGVKD. The CDR3 covers 14 residues. Between the trimmed V and J ends, which lost 4 bases and 5 bases, there was a span of 11 bases. The CDR3 region has the DNA TGTGCCATCAGTGCAGGGGTGAGAACCGGGGAGCTGTTTTTT. As protein: CAISAGVRTGELFF.